This paragraph covers one T cell receptor beta chain sequence. Its antigen is unidentified. Expressed TCRB transcripts were sequenced because the entire RNA isolate underwent reverse transcription. Some clones are missing from TCRdb's copy, which holds only in-frame ones; the method was immunoSEQ multiplex PCR. There are about half a million clones in the sample; around 28% occur only once, and roughly 0.066% lies in the top ten. The V gene lost 5 bases and the J gene lost 0 bases, with 8 bases spanning the gap. Germline values: CDR1 MNHEY, CDR2 SVGAGI. This CDR3 comprises 15 residues. The data are from a study of beta chain features in type 1 diabetes. Study-level background: Comparable age, gender and cell yields were observed in patients relative to healthy donors. Broader study findings: In type 1 diabetes patients, VDJ junctions had fewer insertions; deletions at these junctions were more frequent. Shortening that was moderate but significant affected the TCRB CDR3s of Type 1 diabetes patients in all four CD4+ subsets.

Sorted CD4+ subsets: naive, central memory, regulatory, stem cell-like memory (CD45RO/CCR7/CD25/CD127/CD95/CD27 panel). This sequence was found in a man aged 18 to 29 in good health. The chain has TRBV6-5 and TRBJ2-6; D is unresolved. Sequenced sample: naive CD4+ T cells from blood. The CDR3 nucleotides read TGTGCCAGCAGTCCTTTAGTCTCTGGGGCCAACGTCCTGACTTTC. This sequence encodes CASSPLVSGANVLTF.